This TCR beta chain was observed in a study of cytomegalovirus exposure and HLA in healthy donors. Points from the study as a whole: A few CMV-associated chains proved CMV antigen-specific in vitro. The study put some 150 TCR beta chains on its list as cytomegalovirus-associated.

The V gene's germline CDR1 is SQVTM and CDR2 ANQGSEA. The CDR3 is 12 amino acids. V was clipped by 6 bases and J by 6 bases, with 11 bases between them. On this clone itself: The antigen remains unidentified.

PCR primers comprised 60 Vbeta and 13 Jbeta primers. The table came from immunoSEQ multiplex PCR; TCRdb's copy has only in-frame clones and leaves some out. The sample yields about 120,000 clones, about 74% seen once. Each donor was healthy, and each was a bone marrow donor. The rearrangement uses TRBV29-1 and TRBJ2-2; weak D call: TRBD2 (5 bases). Sequencing used PBMCs. This receptor was obtained from a female donor in good health and CMV-seronegative. The CDR3: CSVTLVSGELFF. DNA of the CDR3: TGCAGCGTAACACTAGTTTCCGGGGAGCTGTTTTTT.